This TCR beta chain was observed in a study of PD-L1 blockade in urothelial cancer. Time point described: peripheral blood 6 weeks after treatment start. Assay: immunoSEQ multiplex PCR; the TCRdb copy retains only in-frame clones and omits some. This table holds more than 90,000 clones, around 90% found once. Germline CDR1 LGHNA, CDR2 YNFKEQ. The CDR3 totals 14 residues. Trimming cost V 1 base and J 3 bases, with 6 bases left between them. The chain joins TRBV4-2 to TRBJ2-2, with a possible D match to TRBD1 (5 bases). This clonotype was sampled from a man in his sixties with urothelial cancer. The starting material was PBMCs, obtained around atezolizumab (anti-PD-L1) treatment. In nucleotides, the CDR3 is TGTGCCAGCAGCCAAGGCAGGGACACCGGGGAGCTGTTTTTT. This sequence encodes CASSQGRDTGELFF.